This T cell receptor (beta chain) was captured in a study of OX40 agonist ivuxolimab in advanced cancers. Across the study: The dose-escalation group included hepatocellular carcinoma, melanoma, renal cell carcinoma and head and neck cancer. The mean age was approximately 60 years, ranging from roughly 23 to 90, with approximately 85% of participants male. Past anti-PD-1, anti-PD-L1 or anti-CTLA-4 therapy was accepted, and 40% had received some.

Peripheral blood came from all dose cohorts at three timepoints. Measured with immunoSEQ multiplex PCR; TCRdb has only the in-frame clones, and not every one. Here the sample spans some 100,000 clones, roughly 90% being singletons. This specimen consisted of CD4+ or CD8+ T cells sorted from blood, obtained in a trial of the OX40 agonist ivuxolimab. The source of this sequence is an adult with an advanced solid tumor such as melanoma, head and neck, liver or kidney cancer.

The CDR3 DNA reads TGTGCCAGTAGTTTCGGGACAGGGGACTATACTAACTATGGCTACACCTTC. It encodes CASSFGTGDYTNYGYTF. The chain has TRBV19 and TRBJ1-2, with TRBD1 identical over 10 bases. V lost 5 bases to trimming and J lost 0 bases; unmatched junction nucleotides: 9. This CDR3 is built from 17 residues. The V gene's germline CDR1 is LNHDA and CDR2 SQIVND (reference sequence). The full variable domain, with the rest looked up from reference TRBV19 and TRBJ1-2, is DGGITQSPKYLFRKEGQNVTLSCEQNLNHDAMYWYRQDPGQGLRLIYYSQIVNDFQKGDIAEGYSVSREKKESFPLTVTSAQKNPTAFYLCASSFGTGDYTNYGYTFGSGTRLTVV.